This T cell receptor (beta chain) was identified in a study of early stage breast cancer tumors. Here immunoSEQ multiplex PCR was the method, and the copy in TCRdb shows in-frame clones only, minus some. The data contain some 4,500 clones, about 56% of them seen just once; the ten biggest clones take up 15% to 20%. Trimming pared 2 bases from V and 0 bases from J, leaving 8 bases between. Germline loops: CDR1 SGHAT, CDR2 FQNNGV. The CDR3 sequence is 16 residues long. This sequence was found in a person aged 45-65 years with breast cancer. Sequencing input: breast tumor tissue. The V gene is TRBV11-2, the J gene TRBJ1-6; weak D call: TRBD1 (6 bases). CDR3 sequence (DNA): TGTGCCAGCAGCTTAACAGGGAGCTCCTATAATTCACCCCTCCACTTT. It is translated as CASSLTGSSYNSPLHF.